This passage covers 29 T cell receptor beta chains from one sample sequenced in a study of molecular identifiers for immune sequencing clone quantification. A single record per CDR3 protein comes from TCRdb applying MiXCR to the PCR reads. The table shows some 91,000 distinct CDR3 sequences, with roughly 24% occurring only once. Material: naive CD8+ T cells from blood, with Jurkat cell RNA spiked in. The subset here: FACS-sorted CD8+CD4-CCR7+CD45RA+ naive T cells. Receptors were obtained from a human donor in good health. Some libraries in this study had Jurkat cell RNA spiked in.

As to this clonotype: A clone one base away is much larger, so this may be a read error. The J gene is TRBJ1-1, the V gene TRBV5-3; D might be TRBD1 (5 bases). Being an ORF, TRBV5-3 has a function that is uncertain. This CDR3 contains 14 residues. CDR3 amino acids: CASSMEGWGTEVFF. CDR3 nucleotide sequence: TGTGCCAGCAGCATGGAGGGTTGGGGCACTGAAGTTTTCTTT.

Points on this clonotype: A much larger clone lies one base from this, so it may be a read error. The J gene is TRBJ1-4, the V gene TRBV20-1, with D unresolved. The CDR3 is 16 residues long. CDR1 and CDR2 from the germline V gene are DFQATT and SNEGSKA (reference sequence). The CDR3 spells CSARGLLPGINEKLIF. As DNA, the CDR3 is TGCAGTGCTAGAGGCCTTCTTCCGGGGATTAATGAAAAACTGATTTTT.

The gene calls are TRBV10-3 and TRBJ1-1; TRBD1 agrees at 8 bases. Trimming took 3 bases from V and 6 from J; bases not matched to a gene: 15. Germline-derived CDR1 and CDR2 are ENHRY and SYGVKD. The CDR3 runs 17 residues. The CDR3 region is CAISDGQGAVRIAEAFF. DNA for the CDR3: TGTGCCATCAGTGATGGGCAGGGGGCGGTGAGAATAGCTGAAGCTTTCTTT.

Remarks on this clonotype: Given a much more abundant clone one base away, this may be a read error. V is TRBV3-1 and J is TRBJ2-5, with D unclear. This CDR3 spans 12 amino acids. CDR1 and CDR2 from the germline V gene are LGHDT and YNNKEL (reference sequence). The CDR3 here is CAGSSDLGTQYF. DNA of the CDR3: TGTGCCGGCAGCTCCGATCTAGGGACCCAGTACTTC.

The chain couples TRBV27 to TRBJ1-2; D ambiguous. CDR3 length equals 13 residues. CDR1 is MNHEY, CDR2 SMNVEV, per germline (reference sequence). Trimming shortened V by 6 bases and J by 1 base, and 9 bases separated the two germline ends. The CDR3 nucleotides read TGTGCCAGCAGCCCTGGTAGTAACTATGGCTACACCTTC. Protein sequence: CASSPGSNYGYTF.

As for this clonotype: It may be a read error: a sequence one base away is much more abundant. The chain joins TRBV9 to TRBJ1-4, with 12 bases identical to TRBD1. The germline gives CDR1 SGDLS, CDR2 YYNGEE. The V gene end was trimmed by 4 bases and the J gene end by 8 bases; junction bases not matched to a gene: 6. The CDR3 has 15 residues. The CDR3 is CASSMFGTGGEKLFF. The CDR3 DNA sequence: TGTGCCAGCAGCATGTTCGGGACAGGGGGCGAAAAACTGTTTTTT.

This clonotype was recorded many times. J is TRBJ2-3 and V is TRBV29-1, with D possibly being TRBD1 or TRBD2 (5 bases each). Trimming cost V 8 bases and J 0 bases, with 12 bases left between them. Germline V gene lookup returns CDR1 SQVTM and CDR2 ANQGSEA. The CDR3 loop spans 13 amino acids. The CDR3 protein is CSSVGGSTDTQYF. The CDR3 region has the DNA TGCAGCTCTGTTGGGGGTAGCACAGATACGCAGTATTTT.

V usage is TRBV11-2 and J usage is TRBJ2-7, with D perhaps matching TRBD2 (5 bases). This CDR3 region has 12 residues. Germline V gene sequence: CDR1 SGHAT, CDR2 FQNNGV. Trimming took off 1 base at V and 6 bases at J, with 7 bases between the two ends. The CDR3 loop reads CASSLVGVEQYF. The CDR3 DNA reads as TGTGCCAGCAGCTTAGTCGGGGTCGAGCAGTACTTC.

This clonotype has ten or more counts. The chain combines TRBV23-1 with TRBJ2-7, with 11 nucleotides matching TRBD2. TRBV23-1 has ORF status, its function being uncertain. CDR3 length: 15 amino acids. The V gene end was trimmed by 4 bases and the J gene end by 3 bases; junction bases not matched to a gene: 5. CDR3 nucleotide sequence: TGCGCCAGCAGTCGCCTACTAGCGGGAGTCTACGAGCAGTACTTC. Translated, it gives CASSRLLAGVYEQYF.

In its sample, this clonotype was seen many times. The chain employs TRBV7-9 and TRBJ2-1; 8 bases are shared with TRBD2. The germline V gene encodes CDR1 SEHNR and CDR2 FQNEAQ (reference sequence). V shed 9 bases, J shed 7 bases, and the junction held 14 bases outside the gene matches. CDR3 length equals 15 residues. CDR3 in DNA: TGTGCCAGTTATCCTCTAGCGGGCCCGGGTAATGAGCAGTTCTTC. This sequence encodes CASYPLAGPGNEQFF.

This clonotype was counted at least ten times. The V gene is TRBV12-3 or TRBV12-4, the J gene TRBJ2-3; 10 nucleotides line up with TRBD2. The CDR3 has 15 amino acids. Trimming at V came to 6 bases and at J to 4 bases, leaving 7 bases not matched to a gene. This CDR3 is CASRLSGGAADTQYF. In nucleotides, the CDR3 is TGTGCCAGCAGACTGAGCGGGGGGGCCGCAGATACGCAGTATTTT.

This clonotype occurred many times. CDR3 residues: CASSVPRVTEAFF. The DNA of the CDR3 is TGTGCCAGCAGTGTTCCGAGGGTCACTGAAGCTTTCTTT. The gene calls are TRBV2 and TRBJ1-1; D unresolved. The ends were cut back, 4 bases at V and 4 bases at J, with 10 bases in the middle. CDR3 length equals 13 residues. The V gene's germline CDR1 is SNHLY and CDR2 FYNNEI.

This clonotype was detected many times. The CDR3, as DNA: TGTGCCAGCAGCCGGACTAGCGGGACGAAAGATACGCAGTATTTT. Translating it yields CASSRTSGTKDTQYF. This chain links TRBV7-9 with TRBJ2-3; 12 bases match TRBD2. Unmatched junction bases numbered 5, after V lost 5 bases and J lost 5 bases. The CDR3 is made up of 15 amino acids. The germline V gene encodes CDR1 SEHNR and CDR2 FQNEAQ (reference sequence).

In its sample, this clonotype was seen many times. V is TRBV13 and J is TRBJ2-7, with 11 nucleotides matching TRBD2. Germline V gives CDR1 PRHDT, CDR2 FYEKMQ (reference sequence). The junction had 3 bases not matched to a gene; V was cut back by 10 bases and J by 1 base. The CDR3 length is 13 residues. The chain's CDR3 is CATGTSGSYEQYF. CDR3 sequence (DNA): TGTGCCACCGGGACTAGCGGATCCTACGAGCAGTACTTC.

This clonotype occurred many times. The gene calls are TRBV28 and TRBJ2-6, with D perhaps matching TRBD1 (6 bases). Trimming cost V 2 bases and J 0 bases, with 17 bases left between them. Germline-derived CDR1 and CDR2 are MDHEN and SYDVKM. The CDR3 spans 19 residues. CDR3 protein: CASSLPTGLIDSGANVLTF. The CDR3, as DNA: TGTGCCAGCAGTTTACCGACAGGCCTCATCGACTCTGGGGCCAACGTCCTGACTTTC.

Notes on this clonotype: This may come from a read error, since a much larger clone is one base off. The J gene is TRBJ2-3, the V gene TRBV7-2; 7 bases fit TRBD1. Germline values: CDR1 SGHTA, CDR2 FQGNSA. This CDR3 region has 14 residues. The CDR3 region has the DNA TGTGCCAGCAACTCGGGACAGCAGACAGATACGCGGTATTTT. Translating it yields CASNSGQQTDTRYF.

This clonotype came up many times. This chain connects TRBV6-2 or TRBV6-3 to TRBJ2-1; D gene uncertain. Trimming stripped 8 bases from V and 2 bases from J, with 16 bases between. This CDR3 is built from 15 residues. Germline V gene lookup returns CDR1 MNHEY and CDR2 SVGEGT. CDR3 residues: CASGLHGLAYNEQFF. The CDR3 bases are TGTGCCAGCGGGCTTCATGGGCTGGCCTACAATGAGCAGTTCTTC.

Here the CDR3 DNA reads TGTGCCAGCAGCTTAGGAGGGACAGGTTACTCTGGGGCCAACGTCCTGACTTTC. This encodes CASSLGGTGYSGANVLTF. The chain joins TRBV11-2 to TRBJ2-6; 8 bases fit TRBD1. Germline V gene lookup returns CDR1 SGHAT and CDR2 FQNNGV. CDR3 length: 18 amino acids. The J segment lost 0 bases and the V segment lost 1 base, leaving 5 bases of the junction unmatched.

This clonotype was picked up one time. Since a much larger clone is just one base distant, this may be a read error. This chain uses TRBV6-9 with TRBJ1-4; D is ambiguous. Germline CDR1 reads MNHGY; CDR2 reads SVAAGI. The CDR3 sequence is 14 residues long. The CDR3 DNA reads as TGTGTCAGCACCATAAGGGTTTGGGATGAAAAACTGTTTTTT. Amino acid sequence: CVSTIRVWDEKLFF.

This clonotype was observed at least ten times. The chain combines TRBV4-3 with TRBJ2-3, with 9 bases that match TRBD2. V shed 4 bases, J shed 4 bases, and the junction held 3 bases outside the gene matches. This CDR3 spans 14 amino acids. The germline V gene has CDR1 LGHNA and CDR2 YSLEER. In DNA, the CDR3 is TGCGCCAGCAGCCGGGGACTAGCTGCAGATACGCAGTATTTT. Translation gives CASSRGLAADTQYF.

Turning to this clonotype: A read error may be the cause here, since a much bigger clone is one base away. The chain is built from TRBV27 and TRBJ2-3; D gene ambiguous. V dropped 8 bases and J dropped 2 bases, with 14 bases sitting between them. Germline V gene sequence: CDR1 MNHEY, CDR2 SMNVEV (reference sequence). This CDR3 comprises 14 residues. The DNA for the CDR3 is TGTGCCAGCGGTTCCCGGAGAGACACAGATACGCAGTATTTT. It codes for CASGSRRDTDTQYF.

Many counts were recorded for this clonotype. This chain links TRBV5-1 with TRBJ2-3; 10 bases line up with TRBD1. The length of the CDR3 is 14 residues. Trimming cost V 4 bases and J 4 bases; bases outside gene matches: 3. Germline V lookup: CDR1 SGHRS, CDR2 YFSETQ. The CDR3: CASSDRGRADTQYF. CDR3 nucleotides: TGCGCCAGCAGCGACAGGGGGCGGGCAGATACGCAGTATTTT.

This clonotype was seen many times. The chain uses TRBV11-2 and TRBJ2-2, with 12 bases identical to TRBD2. The CDR3 covers 17 residues. V lost 7 bases and J lost 1; bases outside the gene matches: 7. The germline gives CDR1 SGHAT, CDR2 FQNNGV. The CDR3 loop reads CASILGLAGKNTGELFF. The CDR3 nucleotides read TGTGCCAGCATCCTCGGACTAGCGGGGAAGAACACCGGGGAGCTGTTTTTT.

This chain uses TRBV7-6 with TRBJ1-1, with a tentative D call TRBD1 (5 bases). The CDR3 extends over 14 amino acids. V dropped 2 bases and J dropped 6 bases, with 13 bases sitting between them. Per germline, CDR1 SGHVS and CDR2 FNYEAQ. The CDR3 loop is CASSLLTVGSEAFF. The CDR3 region has the DNA TGTGCCAGCAGCTTACTGACAGTTGGATCTGAAGCTTTCTTT.

A remark on this clonotype: Mismatch with germline at one junction end may stem from a read error. The chain employs TRBV20-1 and TRBJ2-7; maybe TRBD2 (5 bases). The germline CDR1 and CDR2 sequences are DFQATT and SNEGSKA (reference sequence). The CDR3 length is 13 residues. The CDR3, as DNA: TGCAGTGCTAGAGCGGGGAGCTCCTGCGAGCAGTACTTC. Amino acids: CSARAGSSCEQYF.

This clonotype has a count of ten or more. The chain joins TRBV15 to TRBJ1-1; TRBD1 aligns across 7 bases. The V and J ends lost 7 bases and 5 bases, in that order; junction bases with no gene match: 10. The V gene's germline CDR1 is LNHNV and CDR2 YYDKDF (reference sequence). The CDR3 consists of 14 residues. CDR3 sequence (DNA): TGTGCCACCAACGCTAGGACAGGAGGGACTGAAGCTTTCTTT. Protein sequence: CATNARTGGTEAFF.

This clonotype was picked up many times. The V call is TRBV7-7, the J call TRBJ2-2; D is uncertain. Germline assignment: CDR1 SSHAT and CDR2 FNYEAQ (reference sequence). The CDR3 loop spans 14 amino acids. The V end lost 9 bases, the J end lost 0 bases, and 11 bases lay between the germline ends. The CDR3 loop is CASSTAPNTGELFF. The CDR3 nucleotides are TGTGCCAGTTCAACGGCCCCGAACACCGGGGAGCTGTTTTTT. The entire variable domain, with the rest obtained from reference TRBV7-7 and TRBJ2-2, is as follows: GAGVSQSPRYKVTKRGQDVTLRCDPISSHATLYWYQQALGQGPEFLTYFNYEAQPDKSGLPSDRFSAERPEGSISTLTIQRTEQRDSAMYRCASSTAPNTGELFFGEGSRLTVL.

Notes on this clonotype: A much more abundant neighbour one base away suggests this may be a read error. This sequence joins TRBV10-1 and TRBJ2-7; the D is unclear. The V end lost 3 bases, the J end lost 2 bases, and 8 bases lay between the germline ends. CDR1 and CDR2 (germline): WNHNN, SYGVQD (reference sequence). This CDR3 comprises 13 residues. The CDR3 DNA reads as TGCGCCAGCAGTGATCTTGGCCCCTACGAGCAGTACTTC. Its protein is CASSDLGPYEQYF.

This clonotype was counted at least ten times. The rearrangement joins TRBV12-3 or TRBV12-4 to TRBJ2-3; 10 bases match TRBD2. Unmatched junction bases numbered 5, after V lost 3 bases and J lost 5 bases. This CDR3 spans 15 amino acids. Here the CDR3 reads CASSFTAGGGDTQYF. The CDR3 coding sequence is TGTGCCAGCAGTTTTACAGCGGGAGGGGGAGATACGCAGTATTTT.